This TCR beta chain was observed in a study of blood T cell repertoires in COVID-19. About the research overall: Samples representing acute and convalescent COVID-19 were sourced from the United States, Italy and Spain.

How the authors handled the data: The authors estimated nucleated cell counts from reference gene primer amplification. Sequencing was performed with immunoSEQ multiplex PCR; in TCRdb, only in-frame clones are kept and a portion is missing. That table furnishes V, J and clone size, whereas the DNA furnished D and trimming. There are about 180,000 clones in the sample; around 80% occur only once, and roughly 6.8% lies in the top ten. The CDR3 has 16 amino acids. Per the germline V gene, CDR1 is SGDLS and CDR2 is YYNGEE. V lost 3 bases and J lost 2; bases outside the gene matches: 2. This clone was recorded only once.

The V call is TRBV9, the J call TRBJ2-1; TRBD2 matches 13 bases. This receptor was identified in a man aged 70-80 years with active or convalescent COVID-19. Material: peripheral blood. Here the CDR3 reads CASSALAGGTYNEQFF. The CDR3 nucleotides read TGTGCCAGCAGCGCACTAGCGGGGGGGACCTACAATGAGCAGTTCTTC.